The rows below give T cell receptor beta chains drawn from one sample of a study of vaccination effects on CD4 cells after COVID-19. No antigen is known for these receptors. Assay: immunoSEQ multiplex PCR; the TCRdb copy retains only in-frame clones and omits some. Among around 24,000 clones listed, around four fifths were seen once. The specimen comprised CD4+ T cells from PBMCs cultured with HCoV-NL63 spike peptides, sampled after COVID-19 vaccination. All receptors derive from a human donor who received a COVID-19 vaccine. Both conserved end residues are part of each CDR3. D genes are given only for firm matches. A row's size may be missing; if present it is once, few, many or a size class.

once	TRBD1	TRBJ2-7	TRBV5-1	CASSIGTGGYEQYF
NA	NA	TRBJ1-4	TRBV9	CASSPAPGTNEKLFF
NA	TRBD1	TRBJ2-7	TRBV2	CASSQLPLTGYSYEQYF
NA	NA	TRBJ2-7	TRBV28	CASSLPGYEQYF
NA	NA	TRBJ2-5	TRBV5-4	CASSSKTGQETQYF
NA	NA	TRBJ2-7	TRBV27	CASRGGIPYEQYF
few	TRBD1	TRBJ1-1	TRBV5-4	CASSLTQGLAFF
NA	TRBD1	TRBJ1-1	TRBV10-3	CAISRTGGRAFF
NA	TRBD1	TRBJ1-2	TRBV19	CASRNRGIRYGYTF
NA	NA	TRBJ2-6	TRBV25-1	CASSESAGRGSGANVLTF
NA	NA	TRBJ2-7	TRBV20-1	CSGGRGGEQYF
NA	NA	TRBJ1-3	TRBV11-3	CASSEGGLGNTIYF
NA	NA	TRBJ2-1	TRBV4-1	CASSQIPGATYNEQFF
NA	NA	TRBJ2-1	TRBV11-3	CASSLRGRKNEQFF
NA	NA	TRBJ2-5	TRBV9	CASSVSGRVSQETQYF
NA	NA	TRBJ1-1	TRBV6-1	CASSLGVGATEAFF
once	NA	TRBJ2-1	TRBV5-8	CASSLTRGEQFF
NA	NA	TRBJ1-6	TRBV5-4	CASSWDNSPLHF
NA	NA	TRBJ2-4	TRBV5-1	CASSLAPELLAKNIQYF
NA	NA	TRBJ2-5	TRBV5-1	CASSLGQRETQYF
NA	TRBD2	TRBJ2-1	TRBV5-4	CASSGGGLARYNEQFF
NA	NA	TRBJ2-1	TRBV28	CASTTTPNEQFF
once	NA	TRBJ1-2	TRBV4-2	CASSQDGGDYGYTF
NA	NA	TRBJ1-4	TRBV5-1	CASSHFGLNEKLFF
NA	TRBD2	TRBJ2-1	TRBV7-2	CASRWGGTRRHNEQFF
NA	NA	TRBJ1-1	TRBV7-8	CASSFLGGDGNTEAFF
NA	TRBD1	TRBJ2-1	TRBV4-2	CASSQDRAYNEQFF
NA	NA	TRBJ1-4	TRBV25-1	CASRDTGITNEKLFF
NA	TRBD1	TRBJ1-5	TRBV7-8	CASSLGGQGPYQPQHF
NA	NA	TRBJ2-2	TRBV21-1	CASSNWWTGKIGELFF
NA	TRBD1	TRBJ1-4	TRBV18	CASSRTGTNEKLFF
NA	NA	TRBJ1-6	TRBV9	CASSLGEGGNNSPLHF
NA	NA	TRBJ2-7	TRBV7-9	CASRPKQGMLFWLIYEQYF
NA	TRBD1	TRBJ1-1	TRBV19	CASKSEDRGHTEAFF
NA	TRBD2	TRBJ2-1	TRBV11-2	CASSFLADSYNGQFF
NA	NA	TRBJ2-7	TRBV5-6	CASSLGGPSGTYEQYF
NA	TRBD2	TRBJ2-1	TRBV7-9	CASNSGESYNEQFF
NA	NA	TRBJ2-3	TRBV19	CASSIGMGASTDTQYF
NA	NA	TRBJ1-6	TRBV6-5	CASTYAGALNSPLHF
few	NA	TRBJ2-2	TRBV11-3	CASTVGGGELFF
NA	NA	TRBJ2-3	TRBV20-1	CSARAKDTQYF
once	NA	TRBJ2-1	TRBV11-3	CASSLDAGNDEQFF
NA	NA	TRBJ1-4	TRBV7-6	CASSLRPGAIGEKLFF
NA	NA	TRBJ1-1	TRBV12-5	CASGLDAWGVRNTEAFF
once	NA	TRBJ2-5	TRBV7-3	CASSLTTGETQYF
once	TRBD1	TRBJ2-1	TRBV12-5	CASGLGQGNNEQFF
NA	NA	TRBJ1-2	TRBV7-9	CASSLAVLAVANYGYTF
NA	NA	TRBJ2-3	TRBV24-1	CATSEGGGHADTQYF
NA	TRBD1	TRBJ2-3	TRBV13	CASSTQTGTGSTDTQYF
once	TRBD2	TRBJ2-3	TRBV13	CASSLGSAGASTDTQYF
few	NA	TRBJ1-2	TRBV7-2	CASSPVVGANYGYTF
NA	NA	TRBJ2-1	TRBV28	CASSLIWGEPSYNEQFF
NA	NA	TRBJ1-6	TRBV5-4	CASSLDLENSPLHF
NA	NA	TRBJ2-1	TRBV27	CASSSYTRGNEQFF
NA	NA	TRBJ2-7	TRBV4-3	CASSQRETGFEQYF
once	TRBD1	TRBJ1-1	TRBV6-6	CASSPGQGVTEAFF
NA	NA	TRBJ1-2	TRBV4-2	CASSQDRAGANYGYTF